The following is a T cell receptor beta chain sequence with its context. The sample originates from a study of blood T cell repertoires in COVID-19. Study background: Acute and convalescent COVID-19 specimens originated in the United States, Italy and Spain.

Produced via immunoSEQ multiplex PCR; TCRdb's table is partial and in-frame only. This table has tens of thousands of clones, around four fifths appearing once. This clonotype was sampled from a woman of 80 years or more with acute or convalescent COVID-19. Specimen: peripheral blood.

CDR3 sequence reads: CASSDDYTDTQYF. In DNA form, the CDR3 reads TGTGCCAGCAGTGATGACTACACAGATACGCAGTATTTT. The J gene is TRBJ2-3, the V gene TRBV2; tentatively, D is TRBD2 (5 bases). Looked up from germline, CDR1 is SNHLY and CDR2 is FYNNEI. This CDR3 comprises 13 residues. Between the trimmed V and J ends, which lost 3 bases and 2 bases, there was a span of 6 bases.